In its sample, the clone carrying this T cell receptor beta chain was seen many times. Its specificity is unknown. The source of the PBMCs was 10 ml of fresh peripheral blood. V was pared by 3 bases and J by 2 bases, with 11 bases between. The CDR3 length is 14 residues. Per the germline V gene, CDR1 is PRHDT and CDR2 is FYEKMQ (reference sequence). The sample comes from a study of Graves' ophthalmopathy and Graves' hyperthyroidism. Study-wide results and caveats: From stable hyperthyroidism, ophthalmopathy was separated by a 13-signature model with 87.88% sensitivity and approximately 81% specificity.

TCR beta CDR3 amplification used RNA transcripts. Scientists carried out first-round RT-PCR using HTBI primers and then a second-round multiplex PCR. TCRdb re-called the multiplex PCR reads with MiXCR, one entry per CDR3 protein. In the table there are approximately 700,000 distinct CDR3 sequences, roughly two fifths of which are singletons. Sequencing input: peripheral blood. The clonotype comes from an adult man with Graves' ophthalmopathy. The genes are TRBV13 and TRBJ2-7; D remains ambiguous. The DNA for the CDR3 is TGTGCCAGCAGCTTTCGGCAGTCAACCTACGAGCAGTACTTC. Amino acids: CASSFRQSTYEQYF. The entire variable domain, with the rest obtained from reference TRBV13 and TRBJ2-7, is as follows: AAGVIQSPRHLIKEKRETATLKCYPIPRHDTVYWYQQGPGQDPQFLISFYEKMQSDKGSIPDRFSAQQFSDYHSELNMSSLELGDSALYFCASSFRQSTYEQYFGPGTRLTVT.